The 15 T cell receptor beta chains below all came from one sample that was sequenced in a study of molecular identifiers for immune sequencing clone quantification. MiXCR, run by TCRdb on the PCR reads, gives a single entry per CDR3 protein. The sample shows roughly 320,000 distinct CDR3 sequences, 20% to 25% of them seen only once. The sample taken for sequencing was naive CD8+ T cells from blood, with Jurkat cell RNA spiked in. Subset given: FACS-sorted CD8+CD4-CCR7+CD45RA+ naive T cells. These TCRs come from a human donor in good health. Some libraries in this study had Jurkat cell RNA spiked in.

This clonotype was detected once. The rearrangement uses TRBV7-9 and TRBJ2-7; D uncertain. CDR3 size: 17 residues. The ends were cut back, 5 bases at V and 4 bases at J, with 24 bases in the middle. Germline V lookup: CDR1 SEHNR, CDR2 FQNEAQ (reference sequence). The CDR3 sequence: CASSPQTPGPLIYEQYF. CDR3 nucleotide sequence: TGTGCCAGCAGCCCTCAAACTCCCGGTCCTTTGATTTACGAGCAGTACTTC. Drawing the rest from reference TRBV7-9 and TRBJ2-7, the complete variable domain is DTGVSQNPRHKITKRGQNVTFRCDPISEHNRLYWYRQTLGQGPEFLTYFQNEAQLEKSRLLSDRFSAERPKGSFSTLEIQRTEQGDSAMYLCASSPQTPGPLIYEQYFGPGTRLTVT.

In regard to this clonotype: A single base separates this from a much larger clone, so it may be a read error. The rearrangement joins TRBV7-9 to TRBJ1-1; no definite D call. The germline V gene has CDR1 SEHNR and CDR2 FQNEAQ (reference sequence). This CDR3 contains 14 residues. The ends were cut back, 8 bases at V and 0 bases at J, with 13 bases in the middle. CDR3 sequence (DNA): TGTGCCAGCGGCTCAAAAGACATGAACACTGAAGCTTTCTTT. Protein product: CASGSKDMNTEAFF.

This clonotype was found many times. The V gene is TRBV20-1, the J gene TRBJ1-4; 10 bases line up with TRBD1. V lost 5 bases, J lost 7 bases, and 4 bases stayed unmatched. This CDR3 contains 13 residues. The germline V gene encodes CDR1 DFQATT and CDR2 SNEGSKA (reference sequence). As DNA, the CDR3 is TGCAGTGCTGCCGGACAGGGGGTTGAAAAACTGTTTTTT. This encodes CSAAGQGVEKLFF.

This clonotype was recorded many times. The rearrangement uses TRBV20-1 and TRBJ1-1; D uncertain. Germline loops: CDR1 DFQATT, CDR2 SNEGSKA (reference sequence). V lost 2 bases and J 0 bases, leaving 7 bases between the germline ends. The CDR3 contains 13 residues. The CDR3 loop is CSARRRLNTEAFF. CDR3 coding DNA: TGCAGTGCTAGACGCAGGCTGAACACTGAAGCTTTCTTT.

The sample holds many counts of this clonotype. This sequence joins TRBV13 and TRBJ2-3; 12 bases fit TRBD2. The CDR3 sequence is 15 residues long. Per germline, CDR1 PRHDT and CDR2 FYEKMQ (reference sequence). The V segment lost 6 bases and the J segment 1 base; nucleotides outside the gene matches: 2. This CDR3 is CASSRLAGGTDTQYF. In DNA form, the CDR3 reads TGTGCCAGCAGTCGACTAGCGGGAGGCACAGATACGCAGTATTTT.

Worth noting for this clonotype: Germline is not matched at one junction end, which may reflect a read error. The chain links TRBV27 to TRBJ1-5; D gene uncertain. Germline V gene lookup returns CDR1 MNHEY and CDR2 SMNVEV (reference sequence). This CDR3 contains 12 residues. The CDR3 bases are TGTGTCAGCAGTTTAACTAATCAGCCCCAGCATTTT. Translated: CVSSLTNQPQHF.

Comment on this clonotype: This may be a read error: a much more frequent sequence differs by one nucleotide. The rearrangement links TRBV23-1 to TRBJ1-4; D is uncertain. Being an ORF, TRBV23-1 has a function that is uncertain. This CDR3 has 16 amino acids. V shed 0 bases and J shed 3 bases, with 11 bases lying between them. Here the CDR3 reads CASSQSFWKANEKLFF. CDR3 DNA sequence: TGCGCCAGCAGTCAATCGTTCTGGAAAGCTAATGAAAAACTGTTTTTT.

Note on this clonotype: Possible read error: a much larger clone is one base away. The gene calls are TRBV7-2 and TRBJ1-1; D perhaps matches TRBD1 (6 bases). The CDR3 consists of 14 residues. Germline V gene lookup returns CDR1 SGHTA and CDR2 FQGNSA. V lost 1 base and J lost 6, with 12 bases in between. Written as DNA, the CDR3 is TGTGCCAGCAGCTTAGGGGTAAGGGGGGCTGAAGCTTTCTTT. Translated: CASSLGVRGAEAFF.

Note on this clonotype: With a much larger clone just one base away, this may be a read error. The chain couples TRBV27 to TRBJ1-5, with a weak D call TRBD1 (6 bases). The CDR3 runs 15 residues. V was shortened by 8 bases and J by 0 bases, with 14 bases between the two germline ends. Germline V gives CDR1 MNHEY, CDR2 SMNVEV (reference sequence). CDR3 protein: CASGPGQYSNQPQHF. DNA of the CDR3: TGTGCCAGCGGTCCTGGACAGTATAGCAATCAGCCCCAGCATTTT.

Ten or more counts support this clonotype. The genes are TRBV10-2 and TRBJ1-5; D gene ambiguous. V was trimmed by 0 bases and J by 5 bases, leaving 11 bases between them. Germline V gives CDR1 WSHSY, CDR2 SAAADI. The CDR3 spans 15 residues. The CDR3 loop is CASSESTGYHQPQHF. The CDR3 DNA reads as TGCGCCAGCAGTGAGTCGACTGGGTATCATCAGCCCCAGCATTTT.

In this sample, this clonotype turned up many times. CDR3 amino acids: CSASDWTSGNEQFF. CDR3 nucleotides: TGCAGCGCCTCGGATTGGACTAGCGGCAATGAGCAGTTCTTC. This chain links TRBV29-1 with TRBJ2-1, with 10 positions matching TRBD2. V trimming: 7 bases; J trimming: 6 bases; junction bases outside the gene matches: 9. The CDR3 has 14 residues. Per the germline V gene, CDR1 is SQVTM and CDR2 is ANQGSEA.

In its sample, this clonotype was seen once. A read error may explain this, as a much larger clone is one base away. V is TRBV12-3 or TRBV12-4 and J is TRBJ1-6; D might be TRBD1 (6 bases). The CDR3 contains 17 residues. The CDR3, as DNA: TGTGCCGGCAGTATCTCAGGGGACGGAATGGGCGGATCACCCCTCCACTTT. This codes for CAGSISGDGMGGSPLHF.

The CDR3 sequence: CASSQGQGGYSPLHF. As DNA, the CDR3 is TGTGCCAGCAGCCAAGGACAGGGTGGTTACTCACCCCTCCACTTT. This sequence joins TRBV27 and TRBJ1-6, with 8 bases lining up with TRBD1. Germline V gene sequence: CDR1 MNHEY, CDR2 SMNVEV (reference sequence). The length of the CDR3 is 15 residues. Trimming cost V 6 bases and J 10 bases; bases outside gene matches: 11.

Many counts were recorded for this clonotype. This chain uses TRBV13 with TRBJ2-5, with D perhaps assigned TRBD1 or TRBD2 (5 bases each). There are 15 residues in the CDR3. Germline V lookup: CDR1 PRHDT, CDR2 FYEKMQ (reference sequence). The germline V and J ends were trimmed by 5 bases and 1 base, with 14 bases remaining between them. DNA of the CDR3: TGTGCCAGCAGCGTTGGACCGGGACGCCAAGAGACCCAGTACTTC. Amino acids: CASSVGPGRQETQYF.

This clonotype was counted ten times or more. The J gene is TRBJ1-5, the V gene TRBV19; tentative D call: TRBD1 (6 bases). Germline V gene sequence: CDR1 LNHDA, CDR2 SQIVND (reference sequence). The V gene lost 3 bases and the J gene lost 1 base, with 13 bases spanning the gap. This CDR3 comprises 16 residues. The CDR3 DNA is TGTGCCAGTAGTATTTTGGGGGCAGAAAGCAATCAGCCCCAGCATTTT. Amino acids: CASSILGAESNQPQHF. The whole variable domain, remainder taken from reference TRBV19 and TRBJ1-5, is DGGITQSPKYLFRKEGQNVTLSCEQNLNHDAMYWYRQDPGQGLRLIYYSQIVNDFQKGDIAEGYSVSREKKESFPLTVTSAQKNPTAFYLCASSILGAESNQPQHFGDGTRLSIL.